A selection of T cell receptor beta chains follows, all from one sample in a study of long-term antiretroviral therapy in people with HIV. Profiling relied on immunoSEQ multiplex PCR, and the TCRdb table lists in-frame clones only, not all of them. The data show about 31,000 clones, more than 85% seen once. Sequenced here: unsorted PBMCs, sampled about 5 years before starting antiretroviral therapy. The source is a man between 50 and 59 years old with HIV. Both conserved end residues are part of each CDR3. D genes are given only for firm matches. Some rows have no size entry. The others give once, few or many, or a class for an expanded clone.

V gene: TRBV5-4
D gene: .
J gene: TRBJ2-3
CDR3 length: 12
clone size: .
CDR3 protein: CASSSFTDTQYF
CDR3 DNA: TGTGCCAGCAGCTCCTTCACAGATACGCAGTATTTT

V gene: TRBV18
D gene: .
J gene: TRBJ2-2
CDR3 length: 12
clone size: .
CDR3 protein: CASSINTGELFF
CDR3 DNA: TGTGCCAGCTCAATCAACACCGGGGAGCTGTTTTTT

V gene: TRBV5-1
D gene: .
J gene: TRBJ2-6
CDR3 length: 16
clone size: .
CDR3 protein: CASSLVQSSGANVLTF
CDR3 DNA: TGCGCCAGCAGCTTGGTACAGTCCTCTGGGGCCAACGTCCTGACTTTC

V gene: TRBV15
D gene: .
J gene: TRBJ2-7
CDR3 length: 13
clone size: .
CDR3 protein: CATSNGNAYEQYF
CDR3 DNA: TGTGCCACCAGCAACGGGAATGCGTACGAGCAGTACTTC

V gene: TRBV5-1
D gene: .
J gene: TRBJ1-1
CDR3 length: 16
clone size: .
CDR3 protein: CASSFSGRGGNTEAFF
CDR3 DNA: TGCGCCAGCAGCTTTTCAGGGAGAGGGGGAAACACTGAAGCTTTCTTT

V gene: TRBV7-9
D gene: .
J gene: TRBJ2-7
CDR3 length: 15
clone size: once
CDR3 protein: CASSPVRAGFHEQYF
CDR3 DNA: TGTGCCAGCAGCCCAGTAAGAGCAGGGTTCCACGAGCAGTACTTC

V gene: TRBV6-6
D gene: TRBD1
J gene: TRBJ1-5
CDR3 length: 15
clone size: .
CDR3 protein: CASTLDDRGGQPQHF
CDR3 DNA: TGTGCCAGCACCCTAGATGACAGGGGTGGTCAGCCCCAGCATTTT

V gene: TRBV9
D gene: .
J gene: TRBJ1-1
CDR3 length: 13
clone size: once
CDR3 protein: CASRRLVDTEAFF
CDR3 DNA: TGTGCCAGCAGACGGTTGGTTGACACTGAAGCTTTCTTT

V gene: TRBV19
D gene: .
J gene: TRBJ1-5
CDR3 length: 17
clone size: .
CDR3 protein: CASSRRIAATRNQPQHF
CDR3 DNA: TGTGCCAGTAGTAGGAGGATCGCAGCGACGCGGAATCAGCCCCAGCATTTT

V gene: TRBV30
D gene: .
J gene: TRBJ1-1
CDR3 length: 12
clone size: .
CDR3 protein: CAWSPVNTEAFF
CDR3 DNA: TGTGCCTGGAGTCCGGTCAACACTGAAGCTTTCTTT